These T cell receptor beta chains were read from a single sample in a study of T-cell reconstitution after alpha-beta-depleted transplantation in children. TCRdb fed the PCR reads into MiXCR, producing one record per CDR3 protein. In the table there are over 200,000 distinct CDR3 sequences, roughly a sixth of which are singletons. The source was PBMCs, mostly from graft donor cells, collected 360 days after TCRalphabeta/CD19-depleted stem cell transplant. Receptors were obtained from a male patient aged 2-15 years who had a stem cell transplant for acute lymphoblastic leukemia, so the T cells may come from the graft donor. CDR3s include the opening cysteine and the closing phenylalanine or tryptophan. A D gene is named only where the DNA matches it firmly. Clone size appears in some rows only: once, few, many, or a class for an expanded clone.

clone_size	d_call	v_call	j_call	cdr3_nt	cdr3_aa
few	TRBD2	TRBV7-2	TRBJ2-2	TGTGCCAGCAGCCCTGGGCGGGGGGGGCAGGTCGGGGAGCTGTTTTTT	CASSPGRGGQVGELFF
-	-	TRBV5-1	TRBJ2-5	TGCGCCAGCAGCCAAACAGGAGGCTTAGGGGAGACCCAGTACTTC	CASSQTGGLGETQYF
-	-	TRBV27	TRBJ1-2	TGTGCCAGCAGTTTAAGTCTCAACTATGGCTACACCTTC	CASSLSLNYGYTF
-	-	TRBV6-2/TRBV6-3	TRBJ1-1	TGTGCCAGCAGATCACAGGGGAACACTGAAGCTTTCTTT	CASRSQGNTEAFF
few	-	TRBV20-1	TRBJ2-1	TGCAGTGCTGAACTTACCCGGGTTGAGCAGTTCTTC	CSAELTRVEQFF
-	-	TRBV9	TRBJ2-7	TGTGCCAGCAGCGTTTATCGGGACGCCCTCTCCTACGAGCAGTACTTC	CASSVYRDALSYEQYF
-	-	TRBV12-3/TRBV12-4	TRBJ2-2	TGTGCCAGCAGGGAGAAACACACCGGGGAGCTGTTTTTT	CASREKHTGELFF
few	-	TRBV7-3	TRBJ2-5	TGTGCCAGCAGCTTTGACGGGCAGGAGACCCAGTACTTC	CASSFDGQETQYF
many	TRBD1	TRBV10-3	TRBJ2-1	TGTGCCATCAAGGGCCGGACAGGGCAGTTCTTC	CAIKGRTGQFF
-	-	TRBV4-3	TRBJ1-3	TGCGCCAGCAAAAGCTCCGGAAACACCATATATTTT	CASKSSGNTIYF
-	-	TRBV12-3/TRBV12-4	TRBJ1-4	TGTGCCAGCAGTTTTCGCCGTCTTGGGGGTTTCGAAAAACTGTTTTTT	CASSFRRLGGFEKLFF
-	-	TRBV2	TRBJ1-1	TGTGCCAGCAGTGATACATCAGAAGTTTCTGAAGCTTTCTTT	CASSDTSEVSEAFF
few	TRBD1	TRBV20-1	TRBJ2-1	TGCAGTGCTAGGGGCCTCCCTAGGGACAGAACCTACAATGAGCAGTTCTTC	CSARGLPRDRTYNEQFF
few	-	TRBV12-3/TRBV12-4	TRBJ2-5	TGTGCCAGCAGTTTACTAAGGGGGGCAGAGACCCAGTACTTC	CASSLLRGAETQYF
-	TRBD1	TRBV29-1	TRBJ2-1	TGCAGCGGGACGGACAGGGGGCGCCCCAGTGAGCAGTTCTTC	CSGTDRGRPSEQFF
few	-	TRBV2	TRBJ1-5	TGTGCCAGTATTGGCCCCGACAGTGTTCAGCCCCAGCATTTT	CASIGPDSVQPQHF
few	-	TRBV7-6	TRBJ2-1	TGTGCCAGCAGCTACCGGGACGACGGATTTGAGCAGTTCTTC	CASSYRDDGFEQFF
few	TRBD1	TRBV7-9	TRBJ2-5	TGTGCCAGCAGCCTTCGGACAGGGACCTTCGGGACCCAGTACTTC	CASSLRTGTFGTQYF
many	-	TRBV27	TRBJ1-2	TGTGCCAGCAGTTTATCGTTTAAAAGGCAGGACTATGGCTACACCTTC	CASSLSFKRQDYGYTF
few	TRBD1	TRBV29-1	TRBJ2-7	TGCAGCGTTGCCTGGACAGGGGGAGATGAGCAGTACTTC	CSVAWTGGDEQYF
few	TRBD2	TRBV9	TRBJ2-7	TGTGCCAGCAGCGTAGGTACAGCAACTAGCGGACTCTCCTCCTACGAGCAGTACTTC	CASSVGTATSGLSSYEQYF
few	TRBD1	TRBV18	TRBJ1-1	TGTGCCAGCTCACGTCCCGACAGGGGGGATACTGAAGCTTTCTTT	CASSRPDRGDTEAFF
-	TRBD2	TRBV28	TRBJ2-3	TGTGCCAGCAGATCTCCTACCGGGACTAGTAATACGCAGTATTTT	CASRSPTGTSNTQYF
-	-	TRBV18	TRBJ2-1	TGTGCCAGCTCACCCAAAGAAAAGACAGTCTACAATGAGCAGTTCTTC	CASSPKEKTVYNEQFF
-	-	TRBV7-6	TRBJ2-7	TGTGCCAGCAGCTTAGTCGAGGGGGTCCCCTACGAGCAGTACTTC	CASSLVEGVPYEQYF
-	-	TRBV20-1	TRBJ2-1	TGCAGTGCTAGTAGCCAGGAGAGAGGACAGTTCTTC	CSASSQERGQFF
many	TRBD1	TRBV11-2	TRBJ2-1	TGTGCCAGCAGCTTCCCAACCCAAACATCTACAGGGGGGTCCTACAATGAGCAGTTCTTC	CASSFPTQTSTGGSYNEQFF
many	-	TRBV5-1	TRBJ2-1	TGCGCCAGCAGTGTTGGGAATGAGCAGTTCTTC	CASSVGNEQFF
-	-	TRBV6-1	TRBJ1-2	TGTGCCAGCAGTGAAGCGCAGAGGCGCGTAAACTATGGCTACACCTTC	CASSEAQRRVNYGYTF
-	-	TRBV12-3/TRBV12-4	TRBJ2-5	TGTGCCAGCAGTCGGGGGCTATTTGTGGAGACCCAGTACTTC	CASSRGLFVETQYF
-	-	TRBV27	TRBJ1-1	TGTGCCAGCAGTCCCCAGGGCCGGGGTTACACTGAAGCTTTCTTT	CASSPQGRGYTEAFF